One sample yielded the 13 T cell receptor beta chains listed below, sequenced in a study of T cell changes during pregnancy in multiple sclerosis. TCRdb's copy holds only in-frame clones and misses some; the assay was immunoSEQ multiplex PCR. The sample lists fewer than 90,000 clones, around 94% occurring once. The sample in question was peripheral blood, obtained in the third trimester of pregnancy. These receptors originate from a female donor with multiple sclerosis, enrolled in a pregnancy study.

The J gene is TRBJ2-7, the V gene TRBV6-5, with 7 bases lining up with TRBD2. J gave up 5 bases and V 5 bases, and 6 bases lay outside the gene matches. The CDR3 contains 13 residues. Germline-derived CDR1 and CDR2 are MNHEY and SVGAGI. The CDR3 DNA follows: TGTGCCAGCAGTCGACTAGCCACGGACGAGCAGTACTTC. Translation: CASSRLATDEQYF.

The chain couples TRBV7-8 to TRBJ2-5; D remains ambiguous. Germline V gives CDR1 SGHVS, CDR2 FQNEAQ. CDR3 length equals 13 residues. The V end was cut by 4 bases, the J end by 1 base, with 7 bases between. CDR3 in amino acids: CASSSHGQETQYF. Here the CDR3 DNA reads TGTGCCAGCAGCTCCCACGGCCAAGAGACCCAGTACTTC.

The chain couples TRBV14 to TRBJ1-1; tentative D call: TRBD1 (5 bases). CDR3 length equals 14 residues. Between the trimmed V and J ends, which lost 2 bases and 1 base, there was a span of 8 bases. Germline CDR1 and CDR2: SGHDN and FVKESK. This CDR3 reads CASSQRGENTEAFF. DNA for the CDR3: TGTGCCAGCAGCCAACGGGGGGAGAACACTGAAGCTTTCTTT.

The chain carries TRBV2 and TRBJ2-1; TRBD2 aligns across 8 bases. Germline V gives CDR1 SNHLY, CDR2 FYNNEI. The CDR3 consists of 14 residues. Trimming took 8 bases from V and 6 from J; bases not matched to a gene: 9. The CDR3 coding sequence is TGTGCCAGCGGGGGGCTAGCGGGCTTCAATGAGCAGTTCTTC. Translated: CASGGLAGFNEQFF.

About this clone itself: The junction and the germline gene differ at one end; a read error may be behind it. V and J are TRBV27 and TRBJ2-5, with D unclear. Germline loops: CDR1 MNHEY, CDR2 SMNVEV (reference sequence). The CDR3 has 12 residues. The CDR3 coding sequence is TGTGCCAGCAGTTTTCCCGGGTCGAAAGAAAACTTC. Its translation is CASSFPGSKENF.

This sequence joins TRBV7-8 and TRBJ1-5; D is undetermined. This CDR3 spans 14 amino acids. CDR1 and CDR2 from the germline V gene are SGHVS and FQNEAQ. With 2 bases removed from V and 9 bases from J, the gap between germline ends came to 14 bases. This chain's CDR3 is CASSLRGSSRPQHF. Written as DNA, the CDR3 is TGTGCCAGCAGCTTACGGGGATCTAGTCGGCCCCAGCATTTT.

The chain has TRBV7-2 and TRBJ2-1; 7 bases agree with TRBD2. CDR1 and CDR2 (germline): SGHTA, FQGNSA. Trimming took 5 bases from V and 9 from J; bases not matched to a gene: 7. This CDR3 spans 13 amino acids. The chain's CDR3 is CASSTRLAGEQFF. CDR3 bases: TGTGCCAGCAGCACCCGACTAGCAGGTGAGCAGTTCTTC.

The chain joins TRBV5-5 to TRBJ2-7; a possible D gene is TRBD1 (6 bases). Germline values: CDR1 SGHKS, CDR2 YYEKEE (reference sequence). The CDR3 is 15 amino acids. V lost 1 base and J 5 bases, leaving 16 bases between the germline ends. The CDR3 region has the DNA TGTGCCAGCAGCTTGTTTAATCCAGGGGTGGACGAGCAGTACTTC. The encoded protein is CASSLFNPGVDEQYF.

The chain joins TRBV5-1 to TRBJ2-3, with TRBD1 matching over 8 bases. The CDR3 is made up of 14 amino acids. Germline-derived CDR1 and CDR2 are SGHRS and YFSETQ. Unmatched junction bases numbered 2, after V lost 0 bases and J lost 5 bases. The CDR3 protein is CASSLGTGRDTQYF. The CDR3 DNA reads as TGCGCCAGCAGCTTGGGGACAGGGCGAGATACGCAGTATTTT.

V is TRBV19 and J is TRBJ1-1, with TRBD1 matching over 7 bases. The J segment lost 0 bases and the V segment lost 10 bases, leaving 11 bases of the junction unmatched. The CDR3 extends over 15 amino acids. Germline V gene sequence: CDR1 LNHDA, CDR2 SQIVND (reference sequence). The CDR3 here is CATEGQPRMNTEAFF. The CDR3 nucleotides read TGTGCCACCGAGGGACAGCCGCGCATGAACACTGAAGCTTTCTTT.

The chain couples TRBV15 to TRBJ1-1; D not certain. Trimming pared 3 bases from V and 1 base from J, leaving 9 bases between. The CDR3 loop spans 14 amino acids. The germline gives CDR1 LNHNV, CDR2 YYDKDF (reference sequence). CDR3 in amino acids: CATSSFAGNTEAFF. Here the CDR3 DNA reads TGTGCCACCAGCAGCTTCGCCGGGAACACTGAAGCTTTCTTT.

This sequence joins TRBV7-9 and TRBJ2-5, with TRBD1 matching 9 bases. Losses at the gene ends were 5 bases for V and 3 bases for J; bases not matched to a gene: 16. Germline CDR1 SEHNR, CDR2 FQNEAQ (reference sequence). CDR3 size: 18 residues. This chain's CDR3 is CASSAWGQGDIPEETQYF. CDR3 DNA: TGTGCCAGCAGCGCGTGGGGACAGGGAGATATACCTGAAGAGACCCAGTACTTC. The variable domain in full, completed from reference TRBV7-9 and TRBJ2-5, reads DTGVSQNPRHKITKRGQNVTFRCDPISEHNRLYWYRQTLGQGPEFLTYFQNEAQLEKSRLLSDRFSAERPKGSFSTLEIQRTEQGDSAMYLCASSAWGQGDIPEETQYFGPGTRLLVL.

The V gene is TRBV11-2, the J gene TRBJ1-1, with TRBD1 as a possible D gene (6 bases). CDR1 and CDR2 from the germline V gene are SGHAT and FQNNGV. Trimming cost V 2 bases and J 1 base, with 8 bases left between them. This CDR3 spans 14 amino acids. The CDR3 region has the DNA TGTGCCAGCAGCTTAACAGGGCCGAACACTGAAGCTTTCTTT. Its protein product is CASSLTGPNTEAFF.